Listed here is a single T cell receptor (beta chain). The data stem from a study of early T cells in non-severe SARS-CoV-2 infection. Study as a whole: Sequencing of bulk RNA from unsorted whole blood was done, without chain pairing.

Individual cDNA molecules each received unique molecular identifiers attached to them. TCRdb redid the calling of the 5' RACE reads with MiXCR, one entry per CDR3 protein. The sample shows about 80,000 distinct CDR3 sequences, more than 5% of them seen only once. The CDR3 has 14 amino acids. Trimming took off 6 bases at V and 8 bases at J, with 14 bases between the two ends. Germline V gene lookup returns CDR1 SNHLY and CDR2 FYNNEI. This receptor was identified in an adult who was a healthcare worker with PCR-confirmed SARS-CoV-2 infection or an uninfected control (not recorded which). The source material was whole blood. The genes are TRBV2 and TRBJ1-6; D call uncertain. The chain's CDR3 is CASSDAGRDSPLHF. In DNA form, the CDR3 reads TGTGCCAGCAGCGACGCGGGTAGGGATTCACCCCTCCACTTT.